Here is one T cell receptor (beta chain) with its context. Its antigen is not identified. The source of the sample is a study of T cell repertoires in ileal Crohn's disease. Sequenced by immunoSEQ multiplex PCR; TCRdb stores in-frame clones only, minus some. Of 15,000 to 20,000 clones in the sample, about 93% were seen once. General study results and limits: Clonality above 26.8% at surgery always came with endoscopic recurrence. Active smokers at surgery had more clonal expansions than non-smokers.

Germline V lookup: CDR1 SQVTM, CDR2 ANQGSEA. CDR3 length: 14 amino acids. V was pared by 7 bases and J by 1 base, with 2 bases of the junction left unmatched. The chain has TRBV29-1 and TRBJ2-3; 13 bases are a match to TRBD2. The clonotype originates from an adult with Crohn's disease. Sequenced material: ileal tissue. This CDR3 is CSGTSGGGTDTQYF. The DNA for the CDR3 is TGCAGCGGTACTAGCGGGGGGGGCACAGATACGCAGTATTTT.